Listed below are T cell receptor beta chains from one sample, sequenced in a study of graft-versus-host responses after intestinal transplantation. TCRdb keeps only in-frame clones here, not all; method: immunoSEQ multiplex PCR. The sample includes tens of thousands of clones, around 90% of them seen just once. This sample comprised ileum tissue, obtained around 350 days after transplant. All receptors come from a human patient who received an intestinal transplant, so some T cells may come from the graft donor. The CDR3 runs from the conserved cysteine through the conserved F or W.

j_call v_call cdr3_aa
TRBJ1-1 TRBV5-1 CASVNRDTRGSEAFF
TRBJ1-2 TRBV6-1 CASSEVQGDYGYTF
TRBJ2-7 TRBV6-5 CASSYGLTSYEQYF
TRBJ2-7 TRBV4-1 CASSTTGTPTYEQYF
TRBJ2-7 TRBV9 CASSRLAGGKSYEQYF
TRBJ1-5 TRBV5-6 CASSLKVRGRDQPQHF
TRBJ2-7 TRBV27 CASSTLPGQGNYEQYF
TRBJ2-7 TRBV7-9 CASSARQGAAYEQYF
TRBJ2-2 TRBV5-1 CASSLAPGTSGNTGELFF
TRBJ2-3 TRBV14 CASSAAWTLAGSDTQYF
TRBJ2-1 TRBV23-1 CAICRDRSYNEQFF
TRBJ2-7 TRBV6-5 CASTGPSYEQYF
TRBJ1-1 TRBV5-1 CASSLGDREAEAFF
TRBJ1-1 TRBV5-4 CASSVGQAFKAFF
TRBJ1-5 TRBV6-6 CASRNSGRGPNQPQHF
TRBJ2-1 TRBV18 CASSRDPRNEQFF
TRBJ2-7 TRBV6-5 CASSYDGQVGSEQYF
TRBJ1-1 TRBV27 CASSLRTGGNTEAFF
TRBJ2-7 TRBV25-1 CASSEWVEQYF
TRBJ1-2 TRBV5-1 CASSSSGTGGPYGYTF
TRBJ1-1 TRBV18 CASSHLRGGRTEAFF
TRBJ1-3 TRBV11-1 CASSSTGTGNTIYF
TRBJ2-7 TRBV5-4 CASSLGEGAGRDEQYF
TRBJ2-2 TRBV15 CATSRTSGRANTGELFF
TRBJ2-7 TRBV6-5 CGEDSDIWVLYEQYF
TRBJ2-7 TRBV4-1 CASSLTGDEQYF
TRBJ1-1 TRBV29-1 CSARTGMNTEAFF
TRBJ1-2 TRBV2 CASSEGRTAHF
TRBJ2-3 TRBV9 CASSVVGDLRSDTQYF
TRBJ2-7 TRBV5-4 CASSPPGTGLYEQYF
TRBJ2-3 TRBV11-2 CASSLVVANTDTQYF
TRBJ2-7 TRBV29-1 CSVLEPGDSYYEQYF
TRBJ1-2 TRBV9 CASSVDRLDSYGYTF
TRBJ2-7 TRBV11-2 CASSLRTSGGYEQYF
TRBJ1-3 TRBV29-1 CSVDGQGGNTIYF
TRBJ2-1 TRBV9 CASSPRAYNEQFF
TRBJ2-5 TRBV28 CASSYETSGGPGQGETQYF
TRBJ1-5 TRBV28 CASSIRGINQPQHF
TRBJ2-3 TRBV14 CASSLWEGTSVTQYF
TRBJ2-7 TRBV6-1 CASSEMRAHEQYF
TRBJ1-1 TRBV7-9 CASSEGTLNTEAFF